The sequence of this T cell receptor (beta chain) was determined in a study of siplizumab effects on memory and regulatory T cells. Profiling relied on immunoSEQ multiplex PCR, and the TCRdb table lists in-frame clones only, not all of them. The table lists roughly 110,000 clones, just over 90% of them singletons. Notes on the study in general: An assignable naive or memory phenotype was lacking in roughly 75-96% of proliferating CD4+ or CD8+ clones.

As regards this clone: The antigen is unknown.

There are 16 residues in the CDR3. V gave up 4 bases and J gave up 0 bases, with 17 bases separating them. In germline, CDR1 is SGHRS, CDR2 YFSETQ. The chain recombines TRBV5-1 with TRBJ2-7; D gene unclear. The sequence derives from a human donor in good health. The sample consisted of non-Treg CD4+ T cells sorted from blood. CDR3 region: CASSPGSSAVSYEQYF. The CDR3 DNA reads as TGCGCCAGCAGCCCGGGTTCGTCAGCAGTCTCCTACGAGCAGTACTTC.